This TCR beta chain stems from a study of T cell responses to AZD1222 COVID-19 vaccine. Study details: Pooling covered second doses at about 4 or about 12 weeks.

TCRdb keeps only in-frame clones here, not all; method: immunoSEQ multiplex PCR. The table has about 120,000 clones, 89% seen once. The study, taken as a whole, reports: White British donors predominated, females outnumbered males, and clonal diversity was possibly underestimated.

Of note for this clone: The antigen remains undetermined.

The junction had 1 base not matched to a gene; V was cut back by 6 bases and J by 1 base. This CDR3 has 13 residues. The germline gives CDR1 KGHSH, CDR2 LQKENI. Sequenced here: peripheral blood, sampled on day 0 of AZD1222 vaccination. This rearrangement joins TRBV18 to TRBJ2-5, with TRBD1 identical over 8 bases. This clonotype was sampled from an adult in good health. CDR3 DNA: TGTGCCAGCTCCCAGGGGGCCCAAGAGACCCAGTACTTC. Its protein product is CASSQGAQETQYF.